This entry is about one TCR beta chain. The data were obtained in a study of blood T cell repertoires in COVID-19. All enrollees were roughly 18 to 89 years old and from roughly 26 US areas. Researchers sorted participants into cohorts using their self-reported clinical history. The germline V gene encodes CDR1 SGHTS and CDR2 YDEGEE. CDR3 size: 14 residues. V lost 5 bases, J lost 0 bases, and 3 bases stayed unmatched. Per the authors' pipeline: Cell counts per sample came from amplifying reference gene primers. Clones were sequenced by immunoSEQ multiplex PCR, and TCRdb holds only the in-frame ones, with some missing. V and J calls and clone size are as listed in that table; D and trimming were resolved from the DNA. This repertoire shows about half a million clones, 70% to 90% found once; its top ten account for more than 7.5%.

This chain connects TRBV5-8 to TRBJ1-2; 8 bases are shared with TRBD1. The sequenced sample was PBMCs or T cells enriched from blood (not recorded which). The source is a woman in her sixties who had recovered from COVID-19. The CDR3 DNA reads TGTGCCAGCAGACTACAGGGGGCTAACTATGGCTACACCTTC. It encodes CASRLQGANYGYTF.